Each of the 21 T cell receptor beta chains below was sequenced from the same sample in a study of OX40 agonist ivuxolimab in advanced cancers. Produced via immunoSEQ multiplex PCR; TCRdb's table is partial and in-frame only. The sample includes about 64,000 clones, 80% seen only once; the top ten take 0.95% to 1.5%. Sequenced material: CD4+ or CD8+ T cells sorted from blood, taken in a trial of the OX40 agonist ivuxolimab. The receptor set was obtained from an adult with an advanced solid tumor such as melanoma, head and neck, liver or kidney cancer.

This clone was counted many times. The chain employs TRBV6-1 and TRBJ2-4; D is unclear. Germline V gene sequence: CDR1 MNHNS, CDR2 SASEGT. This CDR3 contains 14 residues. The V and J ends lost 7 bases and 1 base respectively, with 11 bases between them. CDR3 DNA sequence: TGTGCCAGCACCCCTTTTGGGGCCAAAAACATTCAGTACTTC. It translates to CASTPFGAKNIQYF.

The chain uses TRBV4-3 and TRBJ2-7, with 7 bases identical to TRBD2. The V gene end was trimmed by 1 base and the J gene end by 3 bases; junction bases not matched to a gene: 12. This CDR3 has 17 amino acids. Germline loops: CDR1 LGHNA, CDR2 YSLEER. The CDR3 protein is CASSQGGGVGSFYEQYF. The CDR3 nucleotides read TGCGCCAGCAGCCAAGGGGGGGGTGTGGGCTCCTTCTACGAGCAGTACTTC.

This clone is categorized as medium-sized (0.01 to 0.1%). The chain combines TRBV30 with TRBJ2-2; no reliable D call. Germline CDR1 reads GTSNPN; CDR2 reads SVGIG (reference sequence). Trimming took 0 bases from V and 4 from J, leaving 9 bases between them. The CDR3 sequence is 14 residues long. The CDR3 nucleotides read TGTGCCTGGAGTGTAATATGGAGCACCGGGGAGCTGTTTTTT. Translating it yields CAWSVIWSTGELFF.

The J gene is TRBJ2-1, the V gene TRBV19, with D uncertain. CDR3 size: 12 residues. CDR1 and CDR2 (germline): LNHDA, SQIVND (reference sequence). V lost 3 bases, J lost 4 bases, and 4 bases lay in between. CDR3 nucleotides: TGTGCCAGTAGTATCCAGTACAATGAGCAGTTCTTC. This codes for CASSIQYNEQFF.

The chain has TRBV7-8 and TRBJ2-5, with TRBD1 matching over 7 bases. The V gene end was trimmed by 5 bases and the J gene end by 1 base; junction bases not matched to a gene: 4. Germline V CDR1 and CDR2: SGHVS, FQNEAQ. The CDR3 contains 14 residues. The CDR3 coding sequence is TGTGCCAGCAGCCTCGGGACAGCCCAAGAGACCCAGTACTTC. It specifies CASSLGTAQETQYF. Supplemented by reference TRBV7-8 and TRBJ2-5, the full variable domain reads GAGVSQSPRYKVAKRGQDVALRCDPISGHVSLFWYQQALGQGPEFLTYFQNEAQLDKSGLPSDRFFAERPEGSVSTLKIQRTQQEDSAVYLCASSLGTAQETQYFGPGTRLLVL.

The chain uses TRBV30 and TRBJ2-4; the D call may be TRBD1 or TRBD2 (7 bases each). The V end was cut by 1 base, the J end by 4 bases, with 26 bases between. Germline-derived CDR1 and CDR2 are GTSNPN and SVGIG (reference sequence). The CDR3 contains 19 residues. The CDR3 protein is CAWSDARPRAGGVKNIQYF. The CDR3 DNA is TGTGCCTGGAGTGACGCGCGGCCAAGGGCAGGGGGGGTTAAAAACATTCAGTACTTC.

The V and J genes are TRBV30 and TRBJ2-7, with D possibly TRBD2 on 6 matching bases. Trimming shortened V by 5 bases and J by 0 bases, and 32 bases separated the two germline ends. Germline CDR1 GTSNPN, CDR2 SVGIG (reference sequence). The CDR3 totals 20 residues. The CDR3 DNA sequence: TGTGCCTGGGGGGGGACCTTTGTCTGGACCGGACCGCTTCCCTCCTACGAGCAGTACTTC. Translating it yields CAWGGTFVWTGPLPSYEQYF.

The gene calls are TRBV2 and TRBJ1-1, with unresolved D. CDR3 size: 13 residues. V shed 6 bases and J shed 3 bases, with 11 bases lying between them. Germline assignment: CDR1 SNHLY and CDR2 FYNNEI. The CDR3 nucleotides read TGTGCCAGCAGGGAGGCCCTACACACTGAAGCTTTCTTT. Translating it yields CASREALHTEAFF.

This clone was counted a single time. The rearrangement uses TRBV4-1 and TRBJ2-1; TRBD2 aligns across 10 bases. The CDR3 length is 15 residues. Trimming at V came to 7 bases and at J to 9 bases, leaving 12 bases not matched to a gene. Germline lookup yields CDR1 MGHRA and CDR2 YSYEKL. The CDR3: CASTPFGSGGPEQFF. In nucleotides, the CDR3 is TGCGCCAGCACCCCTTTCGGTAGCGGGGGGCCTGAGCAGTTCTTC.

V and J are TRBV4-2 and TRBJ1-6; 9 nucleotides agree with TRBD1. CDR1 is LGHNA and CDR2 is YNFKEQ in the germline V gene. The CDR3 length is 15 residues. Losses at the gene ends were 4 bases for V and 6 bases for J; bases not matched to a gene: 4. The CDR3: CASSRDRGSNSPLHF. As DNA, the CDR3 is TGTGCCAGCAGCCGTGACAGGGGGAGTAATTCACCCCTCCACTTT.

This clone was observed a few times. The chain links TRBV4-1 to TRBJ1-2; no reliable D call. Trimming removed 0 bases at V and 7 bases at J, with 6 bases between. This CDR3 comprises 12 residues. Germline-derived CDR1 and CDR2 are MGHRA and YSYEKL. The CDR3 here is CASSQELSGYTF. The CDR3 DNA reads TGCGCCAGCAGCCAAGAGCTCAGTGGCTACACCTTC.

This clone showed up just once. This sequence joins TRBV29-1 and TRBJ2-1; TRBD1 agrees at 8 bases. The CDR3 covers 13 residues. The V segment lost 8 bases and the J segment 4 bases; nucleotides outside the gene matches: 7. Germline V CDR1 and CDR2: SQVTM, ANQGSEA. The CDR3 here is CSFRTGTYNEQFF. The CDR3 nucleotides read TGCAGCTTTCGGACAGGGACGTACAATGAGCAGTTCTTC.

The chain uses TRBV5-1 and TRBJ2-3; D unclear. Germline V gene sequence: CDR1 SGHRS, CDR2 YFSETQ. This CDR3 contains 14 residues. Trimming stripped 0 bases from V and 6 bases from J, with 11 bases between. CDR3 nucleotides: TGCGCCAGCAGCTTGGGGGCCCAAAGGGATACGCAGTATTTT. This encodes CASSLGAQRDTQYF.

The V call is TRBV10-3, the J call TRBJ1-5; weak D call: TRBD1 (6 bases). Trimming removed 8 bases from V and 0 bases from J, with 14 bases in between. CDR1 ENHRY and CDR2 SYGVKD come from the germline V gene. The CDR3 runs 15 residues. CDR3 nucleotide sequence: TGTGCCATCGGCCGGGACAAATATAGCAATCAGCCCCAGCATTTT. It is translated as CAIGRDKYSNQPQHF.

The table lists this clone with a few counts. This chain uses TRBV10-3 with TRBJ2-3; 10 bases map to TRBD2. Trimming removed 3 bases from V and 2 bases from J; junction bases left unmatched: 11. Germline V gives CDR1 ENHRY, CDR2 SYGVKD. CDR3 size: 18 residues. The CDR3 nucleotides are TGTGCCATCAGTGACCTACAGCGGGGGGGCTTCGACACAGATACGCAGTATTTT. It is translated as CAISDLQRGGFDTDTQYF.

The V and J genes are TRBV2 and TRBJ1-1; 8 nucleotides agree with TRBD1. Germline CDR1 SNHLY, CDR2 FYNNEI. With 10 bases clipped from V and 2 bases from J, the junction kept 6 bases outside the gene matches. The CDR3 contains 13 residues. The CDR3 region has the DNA TGTGCCACCGCGACAGGGGCAAACACTGAAGCTTTCTTT. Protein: CATATGANTEAFF.

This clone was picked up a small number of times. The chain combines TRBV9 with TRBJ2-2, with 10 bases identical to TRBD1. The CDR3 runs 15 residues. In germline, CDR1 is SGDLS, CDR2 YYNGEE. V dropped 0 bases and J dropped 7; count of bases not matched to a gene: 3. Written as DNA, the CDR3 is TGTGCCAGCAGCGTAGAGACAGGGGGCCTCGGGGAGCTGTTTTTT. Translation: CASSVETGGLGELFF.

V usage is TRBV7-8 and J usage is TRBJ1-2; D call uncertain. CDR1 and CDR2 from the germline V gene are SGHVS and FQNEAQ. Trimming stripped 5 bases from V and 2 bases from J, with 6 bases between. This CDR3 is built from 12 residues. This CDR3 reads CASSGPNYGYTF. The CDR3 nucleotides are TGTGCCAGCAGCGGGCCGAACTATGGCTACACCTTC.

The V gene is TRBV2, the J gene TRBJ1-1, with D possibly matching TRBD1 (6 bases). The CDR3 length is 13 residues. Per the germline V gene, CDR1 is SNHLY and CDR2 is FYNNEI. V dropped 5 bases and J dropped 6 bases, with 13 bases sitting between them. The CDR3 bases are TGTGCCAGCAGTCGGGACACCCTCTCTGAAGCTTTCTTT. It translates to CASSRDTLSEAFF.

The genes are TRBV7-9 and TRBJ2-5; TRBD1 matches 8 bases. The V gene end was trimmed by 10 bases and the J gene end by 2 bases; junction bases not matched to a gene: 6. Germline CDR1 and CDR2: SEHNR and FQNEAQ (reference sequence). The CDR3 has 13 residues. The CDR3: CATRQGAQETQYF. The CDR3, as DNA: TGTGCCACCAGGCAGGGGGCACAAGAGACCCAGTACTTC.

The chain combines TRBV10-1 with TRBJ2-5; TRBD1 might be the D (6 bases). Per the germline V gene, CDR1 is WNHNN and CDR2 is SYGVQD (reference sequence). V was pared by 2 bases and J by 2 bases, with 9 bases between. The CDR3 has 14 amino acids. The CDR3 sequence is CASSEADSQETQYF. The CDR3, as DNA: TGCGCCAGCAGTGAGGCGGACAGTCAAGAGACCCAGTACTTC.